The 7 T cell receptor beta chains listed next were all sequenced from one sample in a study of blood T cell repertoires in COVID-19. Clones were read by immunoSEQ multiplex PCR, and TCRdb kept only the in-frame ones, dropping some. Counted here are a few hundred thousand clones, roughly 91% occurring once; the ten biggest clones make up 2.9%. The sequencing sample was made of PBMCs or T cells enriched from blood (not recorded which). These receptors originate from a woman aged 45-65 years who had been exposed to COVID-19.

The V call is TRBV4-2, the J call TRBJ2-4; 10 bases are shared with TRBD2. The V gene's germline CDR1 is LGHNA and CDR2 YNFKEQ. V trimming: 4 bases; J trimming: 7 bases; junction bases outside the gene matches: 10. The CDR3 is made up of 16 amino acids. The CDR3 DNA sequence: TGTGCCAGCAGCCCCGAGGGAGCGGGGGGGCCCAACATTCAGTACTTC. As protein: CASSPEGAGGPNIQYF.

The chain is built from TRBV27 and TRBJ2-2, with 7 nucleotides matching TRBD2. After removal of 10 bases from V and 2 bases from J, the junction contained 4 bases not matched to a gene. This CDR3 spans 13 amino acids. In germline, CDR1 is MNHEY, CDR2 SMNVEV (reference sequence). CDR3 bases: TGTGCCACCGCGGGGGTAAACACCGGGGAGCTGTTTTTT. Its translation: CATAGVNTGELFF.

The CDR3 loop reads CASRDQQGSPLHF. CDR3 coding DNA: TGTGCCAGCAGGGACCAACAGGGTTCACCCCTCCACTTT. The chain recombines TRBV6-5 with TRBJ1-6; D might be TRBD1 (6 bases). Trimming shortened V by 6 bases and J by 9 bases, and 12 bases separated the two germline ends. The CDR3 has 13 amino acids. Germline CDR1 reads MNHEY; CDR2 reads SVGAGI.

The sample holds one count of this clone. V is TRBV11-2 and J is TRBJ2-1, with a possible D match to TRBD1 (6 bases). Trimming left V 1 base short and J 8 bases short, with 18 bases between. The CDR3 totals 16 residues. CDR1 and CDR2 (germline): SGHAT, FQNNGV. As DNA, the CDR3 is TGTGCCAGCAGCTTAGTGGGGGCCCCCCTTTGGGATGAGCAGTTCTTC. It specifies CASSLVGAPLWDEQFF.

This chain links TRBV6-5 with TRBJ2-1, with 9 bases aligning to TRBD2. The CDR3 is 16 residues long. The germline V gene has CDR1 MNHEY and CDR2 SVGAGI. The trim removed 6 bases at V and 4 bases at J, leaving 10 bases unmatched. In DNA form, the CDR3 reads TGTGCCAGCAGCTACACATCTAGCGGGGTTTACAATGAGCAGTTCTTC. It translates to CASSYTSSGVYNEQFF.

The rearrangement joins TRBV28 to TRBJ2-5, with 9 bases matching TRBD2. V lost 6 bases and J lost 5; bases outside the gene matches: 7. Germline CDR1 is MDHEN and CDR2 is SYDVKM. This CDR3 has 14 amino acids. The CDR3 loop reads CASSPSGGWETQYF. In DNA form, the CDR3 reads TGTGCCAGCAGCCCGAGCGGGGGGTGGGAGACCCAGTACTTC.

The sample holds one count of this clone. The chain employs TRBV20-1 and TRBJ1-5; D perhaps matches TRBD1 (6 bases). The CDR3 spans 14 residues. The germline V and J ends were trimmed by 6 bases and 3 bases, with 15 bases remaining between them. Germline CDR1 DFQATT, CDR2 SNEGSKA (reference sequence). The CDR3 nucleotides read TGCAGTGCAAGTCGGACAGTATTCAATCAGCCCCAGCATTTT. It is translated as CSASRTVFNQPQHF.